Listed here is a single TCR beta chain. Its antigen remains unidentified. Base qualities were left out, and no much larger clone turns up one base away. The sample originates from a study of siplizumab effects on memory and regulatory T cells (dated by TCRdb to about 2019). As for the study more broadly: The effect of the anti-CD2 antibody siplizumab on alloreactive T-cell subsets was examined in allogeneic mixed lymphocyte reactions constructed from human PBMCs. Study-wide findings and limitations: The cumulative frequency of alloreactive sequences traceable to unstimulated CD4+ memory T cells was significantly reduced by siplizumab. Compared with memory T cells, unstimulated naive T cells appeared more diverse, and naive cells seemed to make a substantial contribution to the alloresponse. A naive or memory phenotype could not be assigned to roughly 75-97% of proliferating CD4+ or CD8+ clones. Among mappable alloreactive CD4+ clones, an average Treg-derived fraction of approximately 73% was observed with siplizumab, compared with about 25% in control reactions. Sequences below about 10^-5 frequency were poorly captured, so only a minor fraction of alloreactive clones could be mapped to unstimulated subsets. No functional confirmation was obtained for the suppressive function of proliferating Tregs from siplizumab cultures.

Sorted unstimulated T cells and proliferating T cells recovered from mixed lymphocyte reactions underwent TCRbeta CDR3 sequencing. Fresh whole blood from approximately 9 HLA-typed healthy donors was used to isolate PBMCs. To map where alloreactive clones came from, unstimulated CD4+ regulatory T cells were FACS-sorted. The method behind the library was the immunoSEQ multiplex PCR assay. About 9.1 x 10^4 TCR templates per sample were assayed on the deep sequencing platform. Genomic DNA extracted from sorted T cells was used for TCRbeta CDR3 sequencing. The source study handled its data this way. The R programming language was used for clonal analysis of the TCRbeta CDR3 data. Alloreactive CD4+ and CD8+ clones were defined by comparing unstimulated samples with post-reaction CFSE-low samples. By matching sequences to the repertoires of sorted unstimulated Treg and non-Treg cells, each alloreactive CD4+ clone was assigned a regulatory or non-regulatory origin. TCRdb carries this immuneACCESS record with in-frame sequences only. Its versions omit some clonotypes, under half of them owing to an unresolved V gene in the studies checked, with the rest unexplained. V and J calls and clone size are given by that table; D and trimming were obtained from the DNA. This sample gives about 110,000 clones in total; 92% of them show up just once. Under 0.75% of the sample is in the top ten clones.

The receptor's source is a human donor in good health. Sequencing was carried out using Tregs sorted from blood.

DNA sequence: TGTGCCAGCAGCCGGGACCCTAGCTACGAGCAGTACTTC. This codes for CASSRDPSYEQYF. The rearranged segments are TRBV6-1 and TRBJ2-7; the D gene assignment is perhaps TRBD1 or TRBD2, with each matching 5 bases. The CDR3, cysteine through phenylalanine, is 13 amino acids long. The only DNA kept is the CDR3, 39 bases in frame from the first base. Looking up the germline V gene yields CDR1 MNHNS and CDR2 SASEGT. The junction carries 12 bases between V and J, which are trimmed by 6 bases and 3 bases respectively.